Listed below are T cell receptor beta chains from one sample, sequenced in a study of vaccination and CD4 T cells after COVID-19. The antigens these receptors bind are not known. Via MiXCR, TCRdb re-called the PCR reads, giving one row per CDR3 protein. Counted here are around 18,000 distinct CDR3 sequences, 30% to 40% occurring once; the ten biggest clones make up roughly 25%. The sample was CD4+ T cells from blood, cultured in vitro, taken before SARS-CoV-2 vaccination. The receptors originated from a human donor who received a COVID-19 vaccine. Each CDR3 is given with its conserved first and last residue. The D gene is left open where the match is weak. Clone sizes are given selectively: once, few, many, or a class where the clone is expanded.

NA | TRBJ2-7 | NA | TRBV2 | CASSEPRGSSYEQYF | TGTGCCAGCAGTGAACCCCGTGGAAGCTCCTACGAGCAGTACTTC
NA | TRBJ2-2 | NA | TRBV7-8 | CASRNRGTGELFF | TGTGCCAGCCGAAATAGGGGCACCGGGGAGCTGTTTTTT
TRBD2 | TRBJ2-1 | NA | TRBV10-1 | CASSPGLAGDNEQFF | TGCGCCAGCAGTCCGGGACTAGCGGGGGACAATGAGCAGTTCTTC
NA | TRBJ1-2 | few | TRBV30 | CAWSYTVNYGYTF | TGTGCCTGGAGTTATACAGTAAACTATGGCTACACCTTC
NA | TRBJ1-1 | NA | TRBV6-1 | CASSPPGEHTEAFF | TGTGCCAGCAGCCCGCCCGGAGAGCACACTGAAGCTTTCTTT
NA | TRBJ2-2 | few | TRBV21-1 | CASSKAFNKNTGELFF | TGTGCCAGCAGCAAAGCCTTTAACAAAAACACCGGGGAGCTGTTTTTT
NA | TRBJ2-5 | NA | TRBV4-2 | CASSQEGREMKYF | TGTGCAAGCAGCCAAGAGGGACGGGAGATGAAGTACTTC
NA | TRBJ2-1 | NA | TRBV6-1 | CASRDSGGPNEQFF | TGTGCCAGCAGGGACAGCGGAGGGCCCAATGAGCAGTTCTTC
TRBD1 | TRBJ2-7 | NA | TRBV30 | CAWSDRVGEQYF | TGTGCCTGGAGCGACAGGGTGGGGGAGCAGTACTTC
NA | TRBJ2-5 | NA | TRBV19 | CASSIFGRETQYF | TGTGCCAGTAGTATCTTCGGAAGGGAGACCCAGTACTTC
TRBD1 | TRBJ2-3 | NA | TRBV6-4 | CASSHGDRVGDTQYF | TGTGCCAGCAGCCACGGGGACAGGGTGGGAGATACGCAGTATTTT
TRBD1 | TRBJ1-1 | medium-sized | TRBV20-1 | CSARGQGQLNTEAFF | TGCAGTGCTAGAGGACAGGGGCAATTGAACACTGAAGCTTTCTTT
TRBD1 | TRBJ1-1 | few | TRBV6-5 | CASSYLPTTGGINTEAFF | TGTGCCAGCAGTTACCTACCGACGACAGGGGGCATAAACACTGAAGCTTTCTTT
TRBD1 | TRBJ1-6 | few | TRBV6-1 | CASRTTGGAGNSPLHF | TGTGCCAGCAGGACCACAGGGGGCGCCGGGAATTCACCCCTCCACTTT
NA | TRBJ2-1 | NA | TRBV19 | CASSIAQDNEQFF | TGTGCCAGTAGTATCGCACAGGACAATGAGCAGTTCTTC
NA | TRBJ2-6 | few | TRBV6-1 | CASSHLTVSGANVLTF | TGTGCCAGCAGTCACCTCACGGTCTCTGGGGCCAACGTCCTGACTTTC
NA | TRBJ2-7 | NA | TRBV5-4 | CASSLGASLSYEQYF | TGTGCCAGCAGCTTAGGGGCCAGCCTCTCCTACGAGCAGTACTTC
TRBD2 | TRBJ2-7 | NA | TRBV30 | CAWSVTSGGFEQYF | TGTGCCTGGAGTGTAACTAGCGGGGGATTCGAGCAGTACTTC
NA | TRBJ1-1 | few | TRBV6-1 | CASNDHYGGAFF | TGTGCCAGCAACGATCATTACGGGGGAGCTTTCTTT
NA | TRBJ2-1 | NA | TRBV10-1 | CASSVLRDGEQFF | TGCGCCAGCAGTGTATTAAGGGATGGGGAGCAGTTCTTC
NA | TRBJ1-3 | few | TRBV11-2 | CASSEAGNTIYF | TGTGCCAGCAGCGAAGCGGGAAACACCATATATTTT
TRBD1 | TRBJ1-1 | NA | TRBV5-1 | CASSPGGLNTEAFF | TGCGCCAGCAGCCCAGGGGGTCTGAACACTGAAGCTTTCTTT
TRBD1 | TRBJ1-3 | NA | TRBV28 | CASSSPGTGAGNTIYF | TGTGCCAGCAGTTCACCCGGGACAGGGGCTGGAAACACCATATATTTT
NA | TRBJ1-5 | NA | TRBV2 | CASSERGAGNQPQHF | TGTGCCAGCAGCGAGCGGGGCGCAGGGAATCAGCCCCAGCATTTT
TRBD2 | TRBJ2-1 | few | TRBV7-9 | CASRETSGVAGQFF | TGTGCCAGCAGAGAGACTAGCGGGGTGGCGGGGCAGTTCTTC
NA | TRBJ1-2 | few | TRBV20-1 | CSARVGGLYGYTF | TGCAGTGCTAGAGTCGGCGGACTCTATGGCTACACCTTC
NA | TRBJ1-5 | NA | TRBV20-1 | CSAQQANSNQPQHF | TGCAGTGCCCAACAGGCAAATAGCAATCAGCCCCAGCATTTT
NA | TRBJ2-7 | NA | TRBV7-9 | CASSLDTGHEQYF | TGTGCCAGCAGCTTAGACACAGGACACGAGCAGTACTTC
NA | TRBJ1-3 | NA | TRBV7-6 | CASSSGGGGNTIYF | TGTGCCAGCAGCTCCGGGGGCGGCGGAAACACCATATATTTT
NA | TRBJ1-3 | medium-sized | TRBV30 | CAWSGGLGNTIYF | TGTGCCTGGAGTGGTGGATTGGGAAACACCATATATTTT
NA | TRBJ2-5 | few | TRBV30 | CAWSESGDGQETQYF | TGTGCCTGGAGTGAGTCAGGGGACGGCCAAGAGACCCAGTACTTC
NA | TRBJ2-5 | few | TRBV27 | CASSSFTGTVHQETQYF | TGTGCCAGCAGTTCGTTTACTGGGACGGTCCACCAAGAGACCCAGTACTTC
NA | TRBJ1-4 | few | TRBV6-1 | CASSRTSVPRTGEKLFF | TGTGCCAGCAGTCGGACCTCTGTTCCTCGCACGGGTGAAAAACTGTTTTTT
TRBD2 | TRBJ2-7 | NA | TRBV20-1 | CSAREGGVSGGLISYEQYF | TGCAGTGCTAGAGAAGGAGGGGTATCGGGGGGGCTAATCTCCTACGAGCAGTACTTC
NA | TRBJ1-1 | NA | TRBV11-2 | CASSSRLKKAFF | TGTGCCAGCAGCTCGCGCCTCAAAAAAGCTTTCTTT
NA | TRBJ1-2 | NA | TRBV4-1 | CASSPGAENYGYTF | TGCGCCAGCAGCCCCGGGGCGGAGAACTATGGCTACACCTTC
TRBD1 | TRBJ1-6 | NA | TRBV10-3 | CAIRETGVRDNSPLHF | TGTGCCATCAGGGAAACAGGGGTCCGGGATAATTCACCCCTCCACTTT
NA | TRBJ1-1 | NA | TRBV28 | CASGSGDTEAFF | TGTGCCAGTGGCTCCGGCGACACTGAAGCTTTCTTT
TRBD1 | TRBJ1-1 | few | TRBV6-4 | CASSDSTGGRTEAFF | TGTGCCAGCAGTGACTCGACAGGGGGACGGACTGAAGCTTTCTTT
NA | TRBJ1-2 | NA | TRBV7-9 | CASSLVLGLDYGYTF | TGTGCCAGCAGCTTAGTTCTGGGTTTGGACTATGGCTACACCTTC
NA | TRBJ2-3 | NA | TRBV9 | CASSVSGRVRTDTQYF | TGTGCCAGCAGCGTAAGTGGGCGGGTCCGAACAGATACGCAGTATTTT
NA | TRBJ2-5 | NA | TRBV9 | CASSVGRTETQYF | TGTGCCAGCAGCGTGGGGAGGACGGAGACCCAGTACTTC
TRBD2 | TRBJ2-7 | few | TRBV19 | CASSSLAGRSYEQYF | TGTGCCAGTAGTTCTTTAGCGGGGCGCTCCTACGAGCAGTACTTC
TRBD2 | TRBJ2-4 | NA | TRBV20-1 | CSSLRSGGAAKNIQYF | TGCAGTTCGCTACGTAGCGGGGGGGCGGCCAAAAACATTCAGTACTTC
NA | TRBJ1-2 | medium-sized | TRBV7-2 | CASSLVQGGYYGYTF | TGTGCCAGCAGCTTAGTCCAAGGGGGGTACTATGGCTACACCTTC
TRBD1 | TRBJ2-2 | once | TRBV6-1 | CASSDNRQGNTGELFF | TGTGCCAGCAGTGACAACCGACAGGGGAACACCGGGGAGCTGTTTTTT
TRBD1 | TRBJ1-2 | few | TRBV7-8 | CASSPRGLSGYTF | TGTGCCAGCAGCCCCAGGGGGCTGTCTGGCTACACCTTC